Presented here are 24 T cell receptor beta chains from one specimen sequenced in a study of radiotherapy plus CTLA-4 blockade in lung cancer. Sequencing was performed with immunoSEQ multiplex PCR; in TCRdb, only in-frame clones are kept and a portion is missing. The sample contains 35,000 to 45,000 clones, approximately 67% of which appear only once. Specimen: peripheral blood, collected from a patient treated with radiotherapy plus ipilimumab. These TCRs come from a human donor with non-small cell lung cancer who had a partial response to radiotherapy plus ipilimumab.

This chain connects TRBV10-3 to TRBJ2-7; 10 nucleotides match TRBD1. Per germline, CDR1 ENHRY and CDR2 SYGVKD. CDR3 length equals 18 residues. J was trimmed by 3 bases and V by 3 bases; bases with no gene match: 14. This CDR3 reads CAISDFKTGGSRFYEQYF. CDR3 DNA: TGTGCCATCAGTGATTTTAAGACAGGGGGCTCCAGATTCTACGAGCAGTACTTC.

V and J are TRBV29-1 and TRBJ2-3, with 7 bases aligning to TRBD1. The CDR3 contains 14 residues. Germline V gene lookup returns CDR1 SQVTM and CDR2 ANQGSEA. V lost 7 bases to trimming and J lost 1 base; unmatched junction nucleotides: 8. The CDR3 here is CSAPQGLGTDTQYF. The CDR3 DNA reads as TGCAGCGCTCCACAGGGGCTGGGCACAGATACGCAGTATTTT.

V gene TRBV7-2 combines with J gene TRBJ2-3; D unclear. CDR1 is SGHTA and CDR2 is FQGNSA in the germline V gene. The V end lost 1 base, the J end lost 2 bases, and 7 bases lay between the germline ends. The CDR3 covers 14 residues. In DNA form, the CDR3 reads TGTGCCAGCAGCTTAGGTCCCCTCACAGATACGCAGTATTTT. Translated: CASSLGPLTDTQYF.

The gene calls are TRBV27 and TRBJ1-1, with 7 bases that match TRBD1. The CDR3 is 14 amino acids. Germline trimming cut 11 bases from V and 4 bases from J; bases unmatched to any gene: 13. Germline CDR1 is MNHEY and CDR2 is SMNVEV (reference sequence). The CDR3 bases are TGTGCCGGCGGAATTAAAGGGGGCGTCACTGAAGCTTTCTTT. Protein sequence: CAGGIKGGVTEAFF.

In this sample, this clone turned up many times. V usage is TRBV18 and J usage is TRBJ2-2; maybe TRBD2 (6 bases). In germline, CDR1 is KGHSH, CDR2 LQKENI. V lost 1 base to trimming and J lost 3 bases, with 9 bases between them. The CDR3 totals 15 residues. The CDR3 loop reads CASSPLAEHTGELFF. CDR3 bases: TGTGCCAGCTCACCACTAGCGGAGCACACCGGGGAGCTGTTTTTT. Supplemented by reference TRBV18 and TRBJ2-2, the full variable domain reads NAGVMQNPRHLVRRRGQEARLRCSPMKGHSHVYWYRQLPEEGLKFMVYLQKENIIDESGMPKERFSAEFPKEGPSILRIQQVVRGDSAAYFCASSPLAEHTGELFFGEGSRLTVL.

The chain is built from TRBV4-3 and TRBJ2-1; TRBD2 aligns across 12 bases. V shed 4 bases, J shed 8 bases, and the junction held 9 bases outside the gene matches. This CDR3 spans 16 amino acids. Germline values: CDR1 LGHNA, CDR2 YSLEER. The CDR3 DNA follows: TGCGCCAGCAGCCGCGATCTAGCGGGAGGGCCTCATGAGCAGTTCTTC. It codes for CASSRDLAGGPHEQFF.

This chain links TRBV27 with TRBJ2-3, with D perhaps matching TRBD2 (6 bases). Germline CDR1 reads MNHEY; CDR2 reads SMNVEV (reference sequence). Trimming removed 6 bases from V and 14 bases from J, with 27 bases in between. The CDR3 length is 15 residues. Written as DNA, the CDR3 is TGTGCCAGCAGGGGGGGAGGTCAAGATCCCGCTAGCTGGTATTTT. Its translation is CASRGGGQDPASWYF.

V gene TRBV15 combines with J gene TRBJ2-3; 7 bases are a match to TRBD2. The germline V gene encodes CDR1 LNHNV and CDR2 YYDKDF (reference sequence). Trimming removed 0 bases from V and 3 bases from J; junction bases left unmatched: 9. The CDR3 spans 17 residues. The CDR3 bases are TGTGCCACCAGCAGAGAGAAGACTAGCCCTGGGACAGATACGCAGTATTTT. Protein sequence: CATSREKTSPGTDTQYF.

This clone was observed a handful of times. The J gene is TRBJ2-5, the V gene TRBV15; D call uncertain. Trimming took 5 bases from V and 5 from J, leaving 12 bases between them. This CDR3 comprises 13 residues. The germline V gene has CDR1 LNHNV and CDR2 YYDKDF (reference sequence). Here the CDR3 DNA reads TGTGCCACCAGCTCCTCCTCGCGGGAGACCCAGTACTTC. Residues: CATSSSSRETQYF.

The chain uses TRBV6-1 and TRBJ2-2, with D possibly TRBD1 on 6 matching bases. Germline V lookup: CDR1 MNHNS, CDR2 SASEGT. The CDR3 sequence is 15 residues long. V lost 8 bases, J lost 3 bases, and 16 bases lay in between. DNA for the CDR3: TGTGCCAGCGCACTGACAGGACCGTACACCGGGGAGCTGTTTTTT. This encodes CASALTGPYTGELFF.

The V and J genes are TRBV14 and TRBJ1-5, with D uncertain. CDR3 length: 12 residues. Germline lookup yields CDR1 SGHDN and CDR2 FVKESK. With 5 bases removed from V and 4 bases from J, the gap between germline ends came to 6 bases. CDR3 bases: TGTGCCAGCAGCTTACGGAATCAGCCCCAGCATTTT. Residues: CASSLRNQPQHF.

This clone has at least ten counts. The gene calls are TRBV2 and TRBJ1-1; D is unresolved. V was clipped by 2 bases and J by 3 bases, with 7 bases between them. The CDR3 extends over 13 amino acids. Per the germline V gene, CDR1 is SNHLY and CDR2 is FYNNEI. The CDR3 DNA reads as TGTGCCAGCAGTGAATACGGGTACACTGAAGCTTTCTTT. Protein sequence: CASSEYGYTEAFF.

V usage is TRBV5-1 and J usage is TRBJ2-2; 8 bases are a match to TRBD1. CDR3 length: 15 residues. In germline, CDR1 is SGHRS, CDR2 YFSETQ. Trimming at V came to 4 bases and at J to 8 bases, leaving 10 bases not matched to a gene. The CDR3 sequence: CASSAGTGSAGELFF. In DNA, the CDR3 is TGCGCCAGCAGCGCAGGGACAGGTTCAGCAGGGGAGCTGTTTTTT.

CDR3 in amino acids: CASSPRDRRETQYF. CDR3 sequence (DNA): TGCGCCAGCAGCCCCCGGGACAGAAGGGAGACCCAGTACTTC. The chain uses TRBV5-1 and TRBJ2-5, with 7 bases fitting TRBD1. This CDR3 has 14 amino acids. Germline CDR1 and CDR2: SGHRS and YFSETQ. Losses at the gene ends were 4 bases for V and 5 bases for J; bases not matched to a gene: 8.

This chain connects TRBV9 to TRBJ2-7; 10 bases fit TRBD2. With V trimmed by 0 bases and J by 5 bases, 5 bases remained unmatched. The length of the CDR3 is 15 residues. CDR1 SGDLS and CDR2 YYNGEE come from the germline V gene. CDR3 sequence (DNA): TGTGCCAGCAGCGTAGGGTTGCTAGCGGGAGACGAGCAGTACTTC. This encodes CASSVGLLAGDEQYF.

This clone was detected many times. The chain carries TRBV11-2 and TRBJ1-1; weak D call: TRBD1 (6 bases). Per germline, CDR1 SGHAT and CDR2 FQNNGV. CDR3 size: 14 residues. V lost 5 bases, J lost 6 bases, and 16 bases lay in between. CDR3 sequence (DNA): TGTGCCAGCAGCAAGAACAGGGCGACGGCTGAAGCTTTCTTT. Protein: CASSKNRATAEAFF.

The J gene is TRBJ2-5, the V gene TRBV4-1; TRBD1 agrees at 7 bases. The DNA end lines up better with TRBJ2-7; the J call may be wrong. The CDR3 extends over 16 amino acids. Germline V CDR1 and CDR2: MGHRA, YSYEKL. The CDR3 reads CASSQDPGDSSYEQYF. The CDR3 nucleotides are TGCGCCAGCAGCCAAGATCCCGGGGACAGCTCCTACGAGCAGTACTTC.

J is TRBJ1-2 and V is TRBV5-1, with TRBD1 identical over 8 bases. This CDR3 has 14 residues. V shed 4 bases and J 4 bases; nucleotides not matched to a gene: 6. Looked up from germline, CDR1 is SGHRS and CDR2 is YFSETQ. CDR3 in DNA: TGCGCCAGCAGCCCGGACAGGGTTCCCTATGGCTACACCTTC. Translated: CASSPDRVPYGYTF. Looking up the rest from reference TRBV5-1 and TRBJ1-2 gives the full variable domain: KAGVTQTPRYLIKTRGQQVTLSCSPISGHRSVSWYQQTPGQGLQFLFEYFSETQRNKGNFPGRFSGRQFSNSRSEMNVSTLELGDSALYLCASSPDRVPYGYTFGSGTRLTVV.

This clone came up a few times. The V call is TRBV5-5, the J call TRBJ1-2; D might be TRBD1 (6 bases). The germline gives CDR1 SGHKS, CDR2 YYEKEE (reference sequence). This CDR3 region has 12 residues. V was trimmed by 2 bases and J by 14 bases, leaving 16 bases between them. Here the CDR3 DNA reads TGTGCCAGCAGCTTCTGGGACACCCGAAGTACCTTC. This sequence encodes CASSFWDTRSTF.

Only one count was recorded for this clone. The rearrangement joins TRBV6-4 to TRBJ2-7; 7 nucleotides match TRBD2. The trim removed 4 bases at V and 2 bases at J, leaving 11 bases unmatched. This CDR3 contains 16 residues. Germline V lookup: CDR1 MRHNA, CDR2 SNTAGT. CDR3 region: CASSVFRRGITYEQYF. The CDR3 DNA is TGTGCCAGCAGTGTCTTCCGGCGGGGGATAACCTACGAGCAGTACTTC.

The chain is built from TRBV2 and TRBJ2-1, with a possible D match to TRBD1 (8 bases). CDR1 is SNHLY and CDR2 is FYNNEI in the germline V gene. V lost 5 bases, J lost 7 bases, and 15 bases lay in between. The CDR3 loop spans 14 amino acids. DNA of the CDR3: TGTGCCAGCAGTAGGGAACAGGGGGGGAATGAGCAGTTCTTC. Protein sequence: CASSREQGGNEQFF.

V is TRBV7-8 and J is TRBJ1-5; tentative D call: TRBD1 (5 bases). CDR3 length equals 14 residues. Deletions cut 5 bases from V and 11 bases from J, with 19 bases between. The germline V gene has CDR1 SGHVS and CDR2 FQNEAQ. The CDR3 sequence is CASSQMLTARAQHF. The CDR3, as DNA: TGTGCCAGCAGCCAAATGCTGACGGCCAGGGCCCAGCATTTT.

The chain combines TRBV11-2 with TRBJ1-4; maybe TRBD1 (5 bases). The ends were cut back, 3 bases at V and 4 bases at J, with 15 bases in the middle. CDR1 is SGHAT, CDR2 FQNNGV, per germline. This CDR3 spans 16 amino acids. CDR3 DNA sequence: TGTGCCAGCAGCTTGATGGGACTGCAGGATAATGAAAAACTGTTTTTT. Its translation: CASSLMGLQDNEKLFF.

The chain carries TRBV5-6 and TRBJ2-3; 7 positions agree with TRBD1. The CDR3 runs 17 residues. V lost 0 bases to trimming and J lost 1 base; unmatched junction nucleotides: 8. Germline CDR1 and CDR2: SGHDT and YYEEEE. The DNA for the CDR3 is TGTGCCAGCAGCTTGGATGAGCGAACAGGGGGCACAGATACGCAGTATTTT. Amino acid sequence: CASSLDERTGGTDTQYF.